The TCR beta chain described here comes from a study of T cell clones after liver transplantation. The CDR3 has 16 amino acids. Germline V gives CDR1 GTSNPN, CDR2 SVGIG (reference sequence). After removal of 5 bases from V and 9 bases from J, the junction contained 13 bases not matched to a gene. Clones were sequenced by immunoSEQ multiplex PCR, and TCRdb holds only the in-frame ones, with some missing. Among about 53,000 clones listed, around 85% were seen once. The V and J genes are TRBV30 and TRBJ2-1; 13 bases map to TRBD2. This TCR came from a human donor who received a liver transplant. The specimen comprised CD4+ T cells from blood, sampled before liver transplant. CDR3 bases: TGTGCCTGGGGGGGACTAGCGGGAAACCTTAGGGGTGAGCAGTTCTTC. It yields the protein CAWGGLAGNLRGEQFF.